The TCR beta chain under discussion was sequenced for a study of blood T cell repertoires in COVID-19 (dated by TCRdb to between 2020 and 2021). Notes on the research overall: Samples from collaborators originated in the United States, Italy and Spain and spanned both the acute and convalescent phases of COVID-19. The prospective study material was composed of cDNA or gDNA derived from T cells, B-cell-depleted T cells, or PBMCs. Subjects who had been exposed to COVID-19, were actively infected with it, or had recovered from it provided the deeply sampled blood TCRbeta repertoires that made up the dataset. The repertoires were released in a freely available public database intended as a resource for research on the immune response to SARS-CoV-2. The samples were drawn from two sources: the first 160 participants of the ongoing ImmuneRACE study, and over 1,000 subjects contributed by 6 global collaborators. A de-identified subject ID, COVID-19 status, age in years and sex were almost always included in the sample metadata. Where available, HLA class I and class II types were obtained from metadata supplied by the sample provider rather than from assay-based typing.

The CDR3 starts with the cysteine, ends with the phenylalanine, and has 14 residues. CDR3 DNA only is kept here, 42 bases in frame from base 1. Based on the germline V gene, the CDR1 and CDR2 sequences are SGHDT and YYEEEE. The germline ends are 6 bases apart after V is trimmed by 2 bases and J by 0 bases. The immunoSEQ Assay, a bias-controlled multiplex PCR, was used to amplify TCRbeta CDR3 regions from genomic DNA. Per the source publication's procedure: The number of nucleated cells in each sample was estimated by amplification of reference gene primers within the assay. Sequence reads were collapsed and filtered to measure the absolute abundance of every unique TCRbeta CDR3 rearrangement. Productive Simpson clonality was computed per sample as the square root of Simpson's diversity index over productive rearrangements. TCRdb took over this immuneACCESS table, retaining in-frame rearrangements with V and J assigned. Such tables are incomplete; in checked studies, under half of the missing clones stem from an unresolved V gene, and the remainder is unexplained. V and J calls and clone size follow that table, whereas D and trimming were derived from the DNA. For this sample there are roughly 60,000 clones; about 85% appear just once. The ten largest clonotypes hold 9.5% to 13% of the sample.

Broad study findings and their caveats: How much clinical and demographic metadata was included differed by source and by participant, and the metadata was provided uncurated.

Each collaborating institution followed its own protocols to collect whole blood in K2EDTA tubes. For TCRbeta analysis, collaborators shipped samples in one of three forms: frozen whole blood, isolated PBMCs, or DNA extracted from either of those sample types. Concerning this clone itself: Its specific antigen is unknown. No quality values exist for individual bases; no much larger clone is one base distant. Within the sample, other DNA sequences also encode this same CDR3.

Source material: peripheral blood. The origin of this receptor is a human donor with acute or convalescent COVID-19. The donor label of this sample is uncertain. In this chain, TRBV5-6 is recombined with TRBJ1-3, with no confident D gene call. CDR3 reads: CASSFGGSGNTIYF. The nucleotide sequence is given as TGTGCCAGCAGCTTCGGCGGCTCTGGAAACACCATATATTTT.